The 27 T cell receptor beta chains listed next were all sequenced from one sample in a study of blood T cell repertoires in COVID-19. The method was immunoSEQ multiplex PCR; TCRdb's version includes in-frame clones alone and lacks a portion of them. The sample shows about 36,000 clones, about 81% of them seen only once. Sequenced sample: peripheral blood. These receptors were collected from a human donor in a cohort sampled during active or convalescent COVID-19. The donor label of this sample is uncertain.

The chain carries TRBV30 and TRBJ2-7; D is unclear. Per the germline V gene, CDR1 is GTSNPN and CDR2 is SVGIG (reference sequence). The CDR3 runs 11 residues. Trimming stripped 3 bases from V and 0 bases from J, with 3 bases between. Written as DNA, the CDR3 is TGTGCCTGGAGAGCCTCCTACGAGCAGTACTTC. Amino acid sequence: CAWRASYEQYF.

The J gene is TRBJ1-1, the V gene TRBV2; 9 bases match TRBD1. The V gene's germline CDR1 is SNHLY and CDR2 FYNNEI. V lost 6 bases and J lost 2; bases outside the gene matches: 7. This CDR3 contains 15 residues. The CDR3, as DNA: TGTGCCAGCAGGGACAGGGGAGGGAAAAACACTGAAGCTTTCTTT. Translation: CASRDRGGKNTEAFF.

As DNA, the CDR3 is TGTGCCAGCAGTCCCGGGACTAGCCTCGAGCAGTACTTC. Its translation: CASSPGTSLEQYF. The chain couples TRBV12-3 or TRBV12-4 to TRBJ2-7, with 9 bases matching TRBD2. The CDR3 extends over 13 amino acids. V was clipped by 5 bases and J by 6 bases; unmatched bases: 5.

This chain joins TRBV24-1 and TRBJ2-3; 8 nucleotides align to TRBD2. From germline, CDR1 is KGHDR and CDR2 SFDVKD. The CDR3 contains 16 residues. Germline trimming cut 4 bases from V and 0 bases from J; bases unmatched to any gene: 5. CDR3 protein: CATSDRSGTSTDTQYF. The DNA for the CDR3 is TGTGCCACCAGTGACCGTAGCGGGACGAGCACAGATACGCAGTATTTT.

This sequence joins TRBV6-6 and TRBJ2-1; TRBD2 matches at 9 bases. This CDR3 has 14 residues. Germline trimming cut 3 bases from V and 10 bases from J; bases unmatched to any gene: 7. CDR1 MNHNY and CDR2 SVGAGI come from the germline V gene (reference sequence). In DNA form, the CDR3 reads TGTGCCAGCAGTTATGGCGGGAGGGTTGAAGAGCAGTTCTTC. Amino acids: CASSYGGRVEEQFF.

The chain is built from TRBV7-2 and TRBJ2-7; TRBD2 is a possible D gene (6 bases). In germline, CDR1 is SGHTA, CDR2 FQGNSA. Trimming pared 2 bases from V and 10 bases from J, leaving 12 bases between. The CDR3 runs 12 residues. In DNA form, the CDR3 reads TGTGCCAGCAGCTTATACGGAGCGGGCCAGTACTTC. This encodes CASSLYGAGQYF.

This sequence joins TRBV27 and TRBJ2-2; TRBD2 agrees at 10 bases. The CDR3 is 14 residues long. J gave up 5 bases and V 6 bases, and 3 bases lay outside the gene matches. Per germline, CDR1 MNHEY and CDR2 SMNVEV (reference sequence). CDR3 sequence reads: CASRSGRATGELFF. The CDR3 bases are TGTGCCAGCAGAAGCGGGAGGGCTACCGGGGAGCTGTTTTTT.

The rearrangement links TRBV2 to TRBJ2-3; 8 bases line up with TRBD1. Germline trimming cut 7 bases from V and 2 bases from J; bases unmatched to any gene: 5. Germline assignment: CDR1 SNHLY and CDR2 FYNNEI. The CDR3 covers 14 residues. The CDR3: CASKGQVNTDTQYF. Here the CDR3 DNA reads TGTGCCAGCAAGGGACAGGTAAACACAGATACGCAGTATTTT.

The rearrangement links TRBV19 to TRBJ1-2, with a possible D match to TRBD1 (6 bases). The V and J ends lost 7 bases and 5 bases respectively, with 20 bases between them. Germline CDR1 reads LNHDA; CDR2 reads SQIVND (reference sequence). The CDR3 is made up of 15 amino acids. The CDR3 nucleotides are TGTGCCAGTATCATCTCGGCGGGGGGCCGATATGGCTACACCTTC. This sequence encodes CASIISAGGRYGYTF.

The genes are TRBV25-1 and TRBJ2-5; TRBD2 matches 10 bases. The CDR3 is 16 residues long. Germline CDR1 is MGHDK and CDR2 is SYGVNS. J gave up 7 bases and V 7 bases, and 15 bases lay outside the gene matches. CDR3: CASTSSASGSIGTQYF. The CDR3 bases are TGTGCCAGCACCTCGTCCGCTAGCGGGAGTATCGGGACCCAGTACTTC.

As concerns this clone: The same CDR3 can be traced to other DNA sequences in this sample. This CDR3 reads CASSYSGLAGVYNEQFF. Written as DNA, the CDR3 is TGTGCCAGCAGTTACTCAGGACTAGCGGGAGTCTACAATGAGCAGTTCTTC. The chain uses TRBV6-2 or TRBV6-3 and TRBJ2-1; 13 positions agree with TRBD2. Unmatched junction bases numbered 2, after V lost 0 bases and J lost 3 bases. This CDR3 contains 17 residues. The germline V gene has CDR1 MNHEY and CDR2 SVGEGT.

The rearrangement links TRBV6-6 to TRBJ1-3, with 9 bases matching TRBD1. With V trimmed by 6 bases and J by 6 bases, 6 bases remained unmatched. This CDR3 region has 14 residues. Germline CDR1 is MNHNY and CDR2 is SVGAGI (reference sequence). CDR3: CASRQGAPPNTIYF. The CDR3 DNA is TGTGCCAGCAGACAGGGGGCTCCTCCAAACACCATATATTTT.

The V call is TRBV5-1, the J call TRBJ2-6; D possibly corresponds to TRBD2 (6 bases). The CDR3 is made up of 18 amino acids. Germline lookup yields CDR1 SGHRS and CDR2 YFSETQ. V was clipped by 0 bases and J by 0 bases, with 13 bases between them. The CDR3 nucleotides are TGCGCCAGCAGCTTGGTCCGGGGGACGCACTCTGGGGCCAACGTCCTGACTTTC. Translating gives CASSLVRGTHSGANVLTF.

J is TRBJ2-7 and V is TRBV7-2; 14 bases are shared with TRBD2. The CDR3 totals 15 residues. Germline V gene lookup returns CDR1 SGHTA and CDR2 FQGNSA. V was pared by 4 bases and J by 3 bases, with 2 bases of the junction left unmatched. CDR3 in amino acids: CASSSGTSGSYEQYF. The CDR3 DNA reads TGTGCCAGCAGCTCGGGGACTAGCGGGAGCTACGAGCAGTACTTC.

This CDR3 reads CASSTQGALDTEAFF. The CDR3 DNA reads TGTGCCAGTAGTACACAGGGGGCTTTAGACACTGAAGCTTTCTTT. The J gene is TRBJ1-1, the V gene TRBV19; 9 nucleotides align to TRBD1. J lost 3 bases, V lost 4 bases, and 6 bases had no gene match. CDR1 LNHDA and CDR2 SQIVND come from the germline V gene (reference sequence). CDR3 length: 15 amino acids.

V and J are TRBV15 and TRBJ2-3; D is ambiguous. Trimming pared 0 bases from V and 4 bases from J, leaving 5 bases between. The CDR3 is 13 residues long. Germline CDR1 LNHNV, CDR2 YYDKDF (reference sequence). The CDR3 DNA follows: TGTGCCACCAGCAGAGAAAGCGCAGATACGCAGTATTTT. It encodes CATSRESADTQYF.

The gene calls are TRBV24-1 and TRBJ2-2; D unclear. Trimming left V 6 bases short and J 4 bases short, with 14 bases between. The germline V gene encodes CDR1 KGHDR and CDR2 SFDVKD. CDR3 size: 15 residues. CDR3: CATSSTERSTGELFF. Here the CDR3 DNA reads TGTGCCACCAGTTCTACGGAGCGCTCCACCGGGGAGCTGTTTTTT.

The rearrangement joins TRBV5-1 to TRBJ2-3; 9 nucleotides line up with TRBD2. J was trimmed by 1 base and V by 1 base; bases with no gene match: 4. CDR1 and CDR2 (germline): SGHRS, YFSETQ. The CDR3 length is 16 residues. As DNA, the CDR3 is TGCGCCAGCAGCTTGATCGGCGGGAGGGGCACAGATACGCAGTATTTT. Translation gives CASSLIGGRGTDTQYF.

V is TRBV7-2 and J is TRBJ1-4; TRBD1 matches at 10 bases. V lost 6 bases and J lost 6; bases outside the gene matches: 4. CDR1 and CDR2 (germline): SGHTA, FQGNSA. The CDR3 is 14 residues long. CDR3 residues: CASRSGTGDEKLFF. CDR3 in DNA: TGTGCCAGCAGATCCGGGACAGGGGATGAAAAACTGTTTTTT.

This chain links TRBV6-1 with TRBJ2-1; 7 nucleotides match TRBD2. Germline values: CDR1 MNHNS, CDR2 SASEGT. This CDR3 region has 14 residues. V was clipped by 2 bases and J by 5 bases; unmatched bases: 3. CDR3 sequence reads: CASSEMSGNNEQFF. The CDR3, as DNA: TGTGCCAGCAGTGAAATGAGCGGGAACAATGAGCAGTTCTTC.

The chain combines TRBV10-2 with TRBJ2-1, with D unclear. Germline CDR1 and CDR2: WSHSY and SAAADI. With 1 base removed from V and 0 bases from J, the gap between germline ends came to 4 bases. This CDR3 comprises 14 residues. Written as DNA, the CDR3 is TGCGCCAGCAGTGAGTGGAGCTCCTACAATGAGCAGTTCTTC. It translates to CASSEWSSYNEQFF.

The CDR3 DNA reads TGTGCCAGCAGCTTAGCTACGGGACTAGTCAATGAGCAGTTCTTC. It encodes CASSLATGLVNEQFF. J is TRBJ2-1 and V is TRBV7-2; 8 nucleotides line up with TRBD2. The germline gives CDR1 SGHTA, CDR2 FQGNSA. The CDR3 covers 15 residues. Unmatched junction bases numbered 4, after V lost 0 bases and J lost 6 bases.

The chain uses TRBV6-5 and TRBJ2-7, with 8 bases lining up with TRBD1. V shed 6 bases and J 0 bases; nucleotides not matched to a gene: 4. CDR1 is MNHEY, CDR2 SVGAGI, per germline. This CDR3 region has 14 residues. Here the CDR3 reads CASSRDRTSYEQYF. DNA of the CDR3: TGTGCCAGCAGCCGGGACAGGACCTCCTACGAGCAGTACTTC.

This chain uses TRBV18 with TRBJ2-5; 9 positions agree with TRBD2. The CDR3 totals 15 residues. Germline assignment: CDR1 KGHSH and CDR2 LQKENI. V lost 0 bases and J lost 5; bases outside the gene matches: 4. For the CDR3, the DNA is TGTGCCAGCTCACCACCCGGGACTAGCTGGGAGACCCAGTACTTC. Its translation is CASSPPGTSWETQYF.

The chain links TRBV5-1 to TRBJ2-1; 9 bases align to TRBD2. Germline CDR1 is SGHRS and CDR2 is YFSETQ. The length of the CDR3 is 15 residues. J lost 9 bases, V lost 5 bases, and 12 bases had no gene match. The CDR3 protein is CASRQQAGGQGEQFF. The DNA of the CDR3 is TGCGCCAGCAGACAACAGGCGGGAGGGCAGGGTGAGCAGTTCTTC.

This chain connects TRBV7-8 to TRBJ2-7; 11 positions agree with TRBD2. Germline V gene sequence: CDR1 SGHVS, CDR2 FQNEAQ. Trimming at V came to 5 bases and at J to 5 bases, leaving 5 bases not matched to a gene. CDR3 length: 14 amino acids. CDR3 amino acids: CASSVGGLADEQYF. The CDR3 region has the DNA TGTGCCAGCAGCGTAGGGGGACTAGCGGACGAGCAGTACTTC. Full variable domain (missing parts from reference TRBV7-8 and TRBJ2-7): GAGVSQSPRYKVAKRGQDVALRCDPISGHVSLFWYQQALGQGPEFLTYFQNEAQLDKSGLPSDRFFAERPEGSVSTLKIQRTQQEDSAVYLCASSVGGLADEQYFGPGTRLTVT.

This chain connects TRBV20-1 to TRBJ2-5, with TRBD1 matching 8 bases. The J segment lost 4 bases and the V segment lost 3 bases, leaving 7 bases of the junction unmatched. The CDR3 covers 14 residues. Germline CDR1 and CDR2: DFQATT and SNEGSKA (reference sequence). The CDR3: CSASPVTGVETQYF. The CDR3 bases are TGCAGTGCTAGTCCCGTGACAGGGGTAGAGACCCAGTACTTC.